What follows is one TCR beta chain and its context. Its antigen is still unknown. This sample was taken from a study of human T cells and chemical hapten exposure. Study-wide background: Variability of per-sample TCR yields stemmed mainly from small differences in pooled library volume.

A single record per CDR3 protein comes from TCRdb applying MiXCR to the RACE reads. Of tens of thousands of distinct CDR3 sequences detected, approximately 11% appear once; the ten largest clones hold roughly 2.3%. V was clipped by 4 bases and J by 9 bases, with 19 bases between them. Germline V gives CDR1 SEHNR, CDR2 FQNEAQ (reference sequence). The CDR3 sequence is 14 residues long. Stated time point: patch test 2, 6 weeks after DPC sensitization. Treatment specified: therapeutic diphenylcyclopropenone sensitization with weekly scalp DPC. The study's findings and limits: DPC sensitization did not alter TCRs above 1 in 1000 frequency. Having alopecia, donors may respond immunologically unlike healthy people.

This TCR derives from a man aged 35 to 55 with alopecia areata. Some clones in this sample may be carry-over from other donors' samples. The sequencing here drew on whole blood, taken in connection with sensitization to the hapten diphenylcyclopropenone (DPC). The chain combines TRBV7-9 with TRBJ2-7; possibly TRBD1 or TRBD2 for D (5 bases each). The CDR3 loop reads CASSSGPPPTVQYF. The DNA for the CDR3 is TGTGCCAGCAGCTCGGGACCCCCCCCCACTGTGCAGTACTTC.